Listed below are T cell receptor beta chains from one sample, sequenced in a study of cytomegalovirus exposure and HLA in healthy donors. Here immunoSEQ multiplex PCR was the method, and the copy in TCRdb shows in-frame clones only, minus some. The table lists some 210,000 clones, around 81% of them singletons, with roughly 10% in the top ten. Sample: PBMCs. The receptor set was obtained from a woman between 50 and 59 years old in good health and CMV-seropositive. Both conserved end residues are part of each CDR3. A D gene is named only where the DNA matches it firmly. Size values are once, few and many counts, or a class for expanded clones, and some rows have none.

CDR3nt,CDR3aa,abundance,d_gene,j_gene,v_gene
TGTTCCAGCAGCAGGTCAGGGGGAACTGAAGCTTTCTTT,CSSSRSGGTEAFF,.,TRBD1,TRBJ1-1,TRBV7-9
TGTGCCAGTAGTATAGAAGGCGGGGGGGGATACAATGAGCAGTTCTTC,CASSIEGGGGYNEQFF,.,TRBD2,TRBJ2-1,TRBV19
TGCGCCAGCAGCCCGGGACAGGATATCGGGGAGCTGTTTTTT,CASSPGQDIGELFF,once,TRBD1,TRBJ2-2,TRBV5-1
TGTGCCAGTAGCCTCAGAGGAGCAACTAATGAAAAACTGTTTTTT,CASSLRGATNEKLFF,once,.,TRBJ1-4,TRBV19
TGCGCCAGCAGCTCCACACTAGCGGGGGGGCGGTATGAGCAGTTCTTC,CASSSTLAGGRYEQFF,.,TRBD2,TRBJ2-1,TRBV5-1
TGTGCCTGGAGCCTCAGGGGGCACGGCAATCAGCCCCAGCATTTT,CAWSLRGHGNQPQHF,.,TRBD1,TRBJ1-5,TRBV30
TGTGCCAGCAGTTACCCGCCAGACTGGAACACTGAAGCTTTCTTT,CASSYPPDWNTEAFF,.,.,TRBJ1-1,TRBV6-6
TGCAGTGCTAGTCTTGGGGGCACCTACACCTTC,CSASLGGTYTF,.,.,TRBJ1-2,TRBV20-1
TGTGCCAGCCGACAGACCCCGAACACTGAAGCTTTCTTT,CASRQTPNTEAFF,.,.,TRBJ1-1,TRBV27
TGTGCCAGCAGCCGCGAGCCAGGGGGCTGGGAGACCCAGTACTTC,CASSREPGGWETQYF,.,TRBD1,TRBJ2-5,TRBV9
TGTGCCAGCAGCAGCACAGGGGCGAACACTGAAGCTTTCTTT,CASSSTGANTEAFF,few,TRBD1,TRBJ1-1,TRBV9
TGTGCCAGCAGCTCGGGGTTCCAAGAGACCCAGTACTTC,CASSSGFQETQYF,.,.,TRBJ2-5,TRBV7-2
TGCAGCGGAAGCGGGTACTACAATGAGCAGTTCTTC,CSGSGYYNEQFF,once,.,TRBJ2-1,TRBV29-1
TGTGCCAGCAGCCAATCAGCGGGGGAGACCTACGAGCAGTACTTC,CASSQSAGETYEQYF,.,TRBD2,TRBJ2-7,TRBV4-2
TGCGCCAGCAGCCTGACAGGGGTGGACACCGGGGAGCTGTTTTTT,CASSLTGVDTGELFF,.,TRBD1,TRBJ2-2,TRBV5-1
TGTGCCAGCTCGCCCGGGTCTCCGGAATTAAACACCATATATTTT,CASSPGSPELNTIYF,many,.,TRBJ1-3,TRBV28
TGCGCCAGCAGTGAGCCGGACAGGGGGCCTATCCGGGATGATCAGCCCCAGCATTTT,CASSEPDRGPIRDDQPQHF,.,TRBD1,TRBJ1-5,TRBV10-1
TGTGCCAGCAGAGGGACGGGGGCAACTAATGAAAAACTGTTTTTT,CASRGTGATNEKLFF,.,.,TRBJ1-4,TRBV7-9
TGCGCCAGCAGCTCCTACCGGTCCACTGAAGCTTTCTTT,CASSSYRSTEAFF,.,.,TRBJ1-1,TRBV4-1
TGTGCCAGCAGCGCAGCTAGCGGGGGTTACGAGCAGTACTTC,CASSAASGGYEQYF,.,TRBD2,TRBJ2-7,TRBV7-6
TGTGCCAGCAGCTTACAGGGGGATACGCAGTATTTT,CASSLQGDTQYF,once,.,TRBJ2-3,TRBV7-2